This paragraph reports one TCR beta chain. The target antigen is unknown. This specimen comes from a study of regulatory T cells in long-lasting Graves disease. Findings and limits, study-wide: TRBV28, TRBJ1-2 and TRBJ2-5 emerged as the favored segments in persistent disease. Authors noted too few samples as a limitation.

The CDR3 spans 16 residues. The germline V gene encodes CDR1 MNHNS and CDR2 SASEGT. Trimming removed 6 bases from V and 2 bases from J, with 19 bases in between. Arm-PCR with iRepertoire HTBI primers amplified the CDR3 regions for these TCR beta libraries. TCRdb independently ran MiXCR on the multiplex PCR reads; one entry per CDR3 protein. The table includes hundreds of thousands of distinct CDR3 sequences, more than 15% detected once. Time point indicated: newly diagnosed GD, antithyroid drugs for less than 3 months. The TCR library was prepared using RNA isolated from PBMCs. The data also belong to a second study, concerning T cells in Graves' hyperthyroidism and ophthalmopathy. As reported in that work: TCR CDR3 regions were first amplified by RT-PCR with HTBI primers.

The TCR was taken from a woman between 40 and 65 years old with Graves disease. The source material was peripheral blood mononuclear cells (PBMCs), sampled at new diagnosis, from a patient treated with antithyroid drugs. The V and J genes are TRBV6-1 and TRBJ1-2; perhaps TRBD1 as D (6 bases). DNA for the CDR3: TGTGCCAGCAGCGGCTCCTACAGGGATTGGAACTATGGCTACACCTTC. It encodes CASSGSYRDWNYGYTF.